Listed below are T cell receptor beta chains from one sample, sequenced in a study of T-cell reconstitution after alpha-beta-depleted transplantation in children. TCRdb fed the PCR reads into MiXCR, producing one record per CDR3 protein. The table has 540,000 or so distinct CDR3 sequences, roughly 23% seen once. Sequenced material: PBMCs, mostly from graft donor cells, taken 360 days after TCRalphabeta/CD19-depleted stem cell transplant. Receptors originate from a boy younger than two who had a stem cell transplant for acute myeloid leukemia, so the T cells may come from the graft donor. CDR3s leave out the opening cysteine and the closing phenylalanine or tryptophan.

v_gene,j_gene,CDR3aa
TRBV29-1,TRBJ1-2,SVEDISNYGYT
TRBV7-2,TRBJ1-6,ASSLVQGALLRTPLH
TRBV15,TRBJ2-3,ATSRPRGRASTDTQY
TRBV6-5,TRBJ2-3,ASSYYGAADTQY
TRBV12-3/TRBV12-4,TRBJ1-2,ASSRQGGLSLRRSTYGYT
TRBV24-1,TRBJ1-2,ATSDPGQDHGYT
TRBV15,TRBJ2-7,ATSRDQTGNSYEQY
TRBV20-1,TRBJ1-2,SARDRQGASGYT
TRBV6-5,TRBJ1-2,ASSYSARVGYGYT
TRBV6-5,TRBJ1-2,ASRNYRVGYT
TRBV4-1,TRBJ2-1,ASSPLAGGGNEQF
TRBV6-1,TRBJ2-5,ASSTGIGMETQY
TRBV5-1,TRBJ2-1,ASSQDGAGHNEQF
TRBV29-1,TRBJ2-5,SVGGLAPRTQY
TRBV12-3/TRBV12-4,TRBJ2-5,ASSNIGTGKETQY
TRBV20-1,TRBJ2-5,SARVLGLAGGKTQY
TRBV6-5,TRBJ1-6,ASSYAAPMSTRSPLH
TRBV11-2,TRBJ2-1,ASNLAGGTYNEQF
TRBV6-5,TRBJ2-6,ASSSLRAGANVLT
TRBV9,TRBJ2-2,ASRSSGGAVGELF
TRBV9,TRBJ1-2,ASSAGQEGCGYT
TRBV7-2,TRBJ2-7,ASSPGQVSTYEQY
TRBV6-6,TRBJ1-3,ASSGGNTIY
TRBV29-1,TRBJ2-1,SVDPSEQF
TRBV2,TRBJ2-3,ASSAGDPISTDTQY